The clone carrying this T cell receptor beta chain showed up many times. MiXCR was run by TCRdb on the RT-PCR reads, yielding one entry per CDR3 protein. Seen here are about 680,000 distinct CDR3 sequences, around 14% observed once, and the top ten hold 3.6%. V was pared by 6 bases and J by 8 bases, with 7 bases of the junction left unmatched. The CDR3 is 13 residues long. CDR1 and CDR2 from the germline V gene are SGHTA and FQGNSA. The sample taken for sequencing was memory CD4+ T cells from blood. The genes are TRBV7-2 and TRBJ1-1, with 9 bases aligning to TRBD1. The sequence was collected from a female donor in good health, serving as a healthy control. The DNA for the CDR3 is TGTGCCAGCAGTCCGGGACAGGGAAGGGAAGCTTTCTTT. It yields the protein CASSPGQGREAFF.